This entry describes one T cell receptor beta chain. Its antigen is currently unknown. These data come from a study of T cell responses to AZD1222 COVID-19 vaccine. Data came from immunoSEQ multiplex PCR; TCRdb stores just in-frame clones and leaves some out. The sample holds some 130,000 clones, 85% to 95% seen once. Study observations and caveats: It was only 6 or 7 AZD1222 recipients who were seropositive at baseline. CD4 TCRs linked to vaccination spanned spike, dominating at 160-218 and 743-854.

The receptor was isolated from an adult in good health. Source: peripheral blood, taken on day 0 of AZD1222 vaccination.

Written as DNA, the CDR3 is TGTGCCAGCACCTTCCTAGCTAACACTGAAGCTTTCTTT. Amino acid sequence: CASTFLANTEAFF. The V and J genes are TRBV7-9 and TRBJ1-1, with unresolved D. V lost 7 bases and J lost 2, with 11 bases in between. The CDR3 loop spans 13 amino acids. The V gene's germline CDR1 is SEHNR and CDR2 FQNEAQ (reference sequence).